The 15 T cell receptor beta chains below come from one sample, sequenced in a study of cytomegalovirus exposure and HLA in healthy donors. Researchers ran the PCR with 60 Vbeta and 13 Jbeta primers. Sequencing used immunoSEQ multiplex PCR; TCRdb keeps in-frame clones, though not all of them. The sample consists of approximately 79,000 clones, 60% to 85% of them appearing once. The sequencing input was PBMCs. These receptors were obtained from a woman in her thirties or forties in good health and CMV-seropositive.

The chain has TRBV28 and TRBJ2-7, with TRBD2 matching over 12 bases. CDR1 and CDR2 from the germline V gene are MDHEN and SYDVKM. Trimming removed 6 bases from V and 2 bases from J; junction bases left unmatched: 11. The CDR3 has 17 amino acids. CDR3 nucleotide sequence: TGTGCCAGCAGGGCCGGACTAGCGGGGACCCTAACCTACGAGCAGTACTTC. Translated, it gives CASRAGLAGTLTYEQYF.

This chain connects TRBV9 to TRBJ1-2; D is perhaps TRBD1 (6 bases). The CDR3 runs to 16 residues. Germline loops: CDR1 SGDLS, CDR2 YYNGEE. Trimming cost V 3 bases and J 6 bases, with 21 bases left between them. CDR3 residues: CASSAPVQGMSDGYTF. The CDR3 nucleotides read TGTGCCAGCAGCGCCCCCGTCCAGGGGATGAGCGATGGCTACACCTTC.

V usage is TRBV30 and J usage is TRBJ2-1; tentative D call: TRBD2 (5 bases). Trimming left V 7 bases short and J 4 bases short, with 14 bases between. The CDR3 is made up of 13 amino acids. The germline CDR1 and CDR2 sequences are GTSNPN and SVGIG (reference sequence). CDR3: CASEKRSYNEQFF. The CDR3 DNA sequence: TGTGCCTCCGAGAAGCGGTCTTACAATGAGCAGTTCTTC.

The rearrangement links TRBV29-1 to TRBJ1-1; TRBD1 agrees at 7 bases. The V segment lost 4 bases and the J segment 4 bases; nucleotides outside the gene matches: 18. CDR3 length equals 17 residues. The germline CDR1 and CDR2 sequences are SQVTM and ANQGSEA. The CDR3 nucleotides read TGCAGCGTTGTCAGGGGGGACAGCTCATCCGGACGCACTGAAGCTTTCTTT. It translates to CSVVRGDSSSGRTEAFF.

The CDR3 coding sequence is TGCGCCAGCAGCCAAGTACTTACAGGGATTCAGCCCCAGCATTTT. Protein product: CASSQVLTGIQPQHF. The genes are TRBV4-1 and TRBJ1-5, with TRBD1 as a possible D gene (6 bases). V dropped 1 base and J dropped 6 bases, with 13 bases sitting between them. CDR1 and CDR2 from the germline V gene are MGHRA and YSYEKL. The CDR3 is made up of 15 amino acids.

This clone has a handful of counts. The chain couples TRBV7-9 to TRBJ2-7, with 8 bases that match TRBD2. This CDR3 has 17 residues. In germline, CDR1 is SEHNR, CDR2 FQNEAQ (reference sequence). The trim removed 1 base at V and 0 bases at J, leaving 8 bases unmatched. In nucleotides, the CDR3 is TGTGCCAGCAGCTTAGGCGGCGCGGGAGGCCCCTCCTACGAGCAGTACTTC. It yields the protein CASSLGGAGGPSYEQYF.

The chain links TRBV4-2 to TRBJ1-6; D remains ambiguous. The germline CDR1 and CDR2 sequences are LGHNA and YNFKEQ. V lost 0 bases, J lost 9 bases, and 12 bases lay in between. CDR3 size: 15 residues. In nucleotides, the CDR3 is TGTGCCAGCAGCCAAGAGGCAGGTTCCTCTTCACCCCTCCACTTT. This gives the protein CASSQEAGSSSPLHF.

The chain carries TRBV27 and TRBJ1-4, with D tentatively TRBD1 (6 bases). The germline CDR1 and CDR2 sequences are MNHEY and SMNVEV (reference sequence). The CDR3 sequence is 15 residues long. V lost 3 bases to trimming and J lost 5 bases, with 13 bases between them. CDR3 bases: TGTGCCAGCAGTTTTAGGTACAGGGTGAATGAAAAACTGTTTTTT. This codes for CASSFRYRVNEKLFF.

Points on this clone: One end of the junction varies from germline; a read error may be responsible. The chain employs TRBV5-1 and TRBJ2-7; D not certain. The CDR3 totals 12 residues. CDR1 and CDR2 (germline): SGHRS, YFSETQ. CDR3 bases: TGCGCCAGCAGCTTGGGTTCCTTCGAGCAGTACTTC. This encodes CASSLGSFEQYF.

This clone was recorded a few times. V is TRBV27 and J is TRBJ1-2; D might be TRBD1 (6 bases). The CDR3 is 13 amino acids. The germline V and J ends were trimmed by 2 bases and 5 bases, with 9 bases remaining between them. The germline CDR1 and CDR2 sequences are MNHEY and SMNVEV (reference sequence). CDR3: CASSLVQGYGYTF. CDR3 coding DNA: TGTGCCAGCAGTTTAGTACAGGGATATGGCTACACCTTC.

The chain carries TRBV2 and TRBJ2-3; TRBD1 agrees at 10 bases. The CDR3 runs to 15 residues. Germline V CDR1 and CDR2: SNHLY, FYNNEI. Unmatched junction bases numbered 6, after V lost 6 bases and J lost 3 bases. In nucleotides, the CDR3 is TGTGCCAGCAGGAGACAGGGGGCGTCAACAGATACGCAGTATTTT. Protein sequence: CASRRQGASTDTQYF.

The rearrangement uses TRBV6-5 and TRBJ2-3, with a possible D match to TRBD2 (6 bases). The CDR3 loop spans 15 amino acids. V was trimmed by 6 bases and J by 0 bases, leaving 13 bases between them. Germline CDR1 and CDR2: MNHEY and SVGAGI. CDR3 bases: TGTGCCAGCAGCCCGCCCGGGGGTAGCACAGATACGCAGTATTTT. Residues: CASSPPGGSTDTQYF.

The chain carries TRBV19 and TRBJ1-2; perhaps TRBD1 as D (6 bases). Germline V CDR1 and CDR2: LNHDA, SQIVND (reference sequence). V was shortened by 10 bases and J by 5 bases, with 11 bases between the two germline ends. The CDR3 is made up of 11 amino acids. For the CDR3, the DNA is TGTGCCACCAGAACAGGGTATGGCTACACCTTC. This translates into CATRTGYGYTF.

The V call is TRBV19, the J call TRBJ2-3; TRBD2 aligns across 9 bases. Germline CDR1 is LNHDA and CDR2 is SQIVND (reference sequence). V was pared by 3 bases and J by 6 bases, with 7 bases of the junction left unmatched. CDR3 length equals 15 residues. CDR3 loop: CASSMVSSGKDTQYF. The CDR3 DNA reads as TGTGCCAGTAGTATGGTGTCTAGCGGGAAGGATACGCAGTATTTT. Full variable domain (outside the CDR3, taken from reference TRBV19 and TRBJ2-3): DGGITQSPKYLFRKEGQNVTLSCEQNLNHDAMYWYRQDPGQGLRLIYYSQIVNDFQKGDIAEGYSVSREKKESFPLTVTSAQKNPTAFYLCASSMVSSGKDTQYFGPGTRLTVL.

This sequence joins TRBV7-9 and TRBJ2-7, with 11 bases lining up with TRBD2. This CDR3 comprises 17 residues. V shed 1 base and J 0 bases; nucleotides not matched to a gene: 5. In germline, CDR1 is SEHNR, CDR2 FQNEAQ (reference sequence). CDR3 nucleotides: TGTGCCAGCAGCTTAGGGGCACTAGCGGGAGACTCCTACGAGCAGTACTTC. Protein sequence: CASSLGALAGDSYEQYF.